The next 19 T cell receptor beta chains were all read from a single sample in a study of blood T cell repertoires in COVID-19. Here immunoSEQ multiplex PCR was the method, and the copy in TCRdb shows in-frame clones only, minus some. The table shows about 220,000 clones, with 80% to 90% occurring only once. Sequencing was done on a sample of peripheral blood. The source is a man in his fifties who had recovered from COVID-19.

The chain has TRBV2 and TRBJ1-5; D is unclear. Trimming took 8 bases from V and 0 from J, leaving 14 bases between them. The CDR3 contains 15 residues. Germline V gene lookup returns CDR1 SNHLY and CDR2 FYNNEI. In nucleotides, the CDR3 is TGTGCCAGCCGCGAAAGACTAGTTAGCAATCAGCCCCAGCATTTT. Protein sequence: CASRERLVSNQPQHF.

The CDR3 here is CASCPDGVGANTGELFF. CDR3 bases: TGTGCCAGCTGTCCTGATGGTGTGGGCGCGAACACCGGGGAGCTGTTTTTT. The V call is TRBV6-6, the J call TRBJ2-2; the D is unclear. Germline V gene data show CDR1 as MNHNY and CDR2 as SVGAGI (reference sequence). Trimming stripped 8 bases from V and 0 bases from J, with 19 bases between. The CDR3 spans 17 residues.

The chain joins TRBV10-1 to TRBJ2-1; TRBD1 is a possible D gene (6 bases). The CDR3 contains 12 residues. Per germline, CDR1 WNHNN and CDR2 SYGVQD (reference sequence). V lost 8 bases, J lost 5 bases, and 10 bases lay in between. The CDR3: CASGTRHNEQFF. Written as DNA, the CDR3 is TGCGCCAGCGGGACAAGACACAATGAGCAGTTCTTC.

V is TRBV19 and J is TRBJ2-5, with 8 bases aligning to TRBD1. The CDR3 runs to 16 residues. Germline V gives CDR1 LNHDA, CDR2 SQIVND (reference sequence). V shed 5 bases, J shed 1 base, and the junction held 9 bases outside the gene matches. The CDR3 coding sequence is TGTGCCAGTAGTCCTCGCCGAGGGACAGGCCAAGAGACCCAGTACTTC. Translating it yields CASSPRRGTGQETQYF.

The chain carries TRBV19 and TRBJ1-1; no reliable D call. This CDR3 has 13 residues. The V gene lost 6 bases and the J gene lost 2 bases, with 10 bases spanning the gap. The germline V gene has CDR1 LNHDA and CDR2 SQIVND (reference sequence). The CDR3 here is CASRFQVNTEAFF. In nucleotides, the CDR3 is TGTGCCAGTAGATTTCAGGTAAACACTGAAGCTTTCTTT.

V gene TRBV5-1 combines with J gene TRBJ1-2; possibly TRBD1 for D (6 bases). The CDR3 length is 14 residues. CDR1 and CDR2 from the germline V gene are SGHRS and YFSETQ. V was cut by 3 bases and J by 0 bases, with 9 bases left in between. DNA of the CDR3: TGCGCCAGCAGCTCTGGACAGACTAACTATGGCTACACCTTC. Translation gives CASSSGQTNYGYTF.

This rearrangement joins TRBV3-1 (or the pseudogene TRBV3-2) to TRBJ2-7, with 10 bases lining up with TRBD2. V dropped 0 bases and J dropped 6; count of bases not matched to a gene: 8. Germline-derived CDR1 and CDR2 are LGHDT and YNNKEL (reference sequence). The CDR3 is 16 residues long. The CDR3 nucleotides are TGTGCCAGCAGCCAAGATATAACTAGCGGGACGGGCGAGCAGTACTTC. Protein product: CASSQDITSGTGEQYF.

The gene calls are TRBV11-2 and TRBJ2-5; TRBD1 agrees at 7 bases. V was clipped by 5 bases and J by 3 bases; unmatched bases: 6. The CDR3 is 14 amino acids. From germline, CDR1 is SGHAT and CDR2 FQNNGV. The CDR3 sequence: CASSTRTGEETQYF. The CDR3 nucleotides are TGTGCCAGCAGCACCCGGACAGGCGAAGAGACCCAGTACTTC.

This chain joins TRBV28 and TRBJ1-5; D gene ambiguous. The CDR3 runs 15 residues. Germline V gene lookup returns CDR1 MDHEN and CDR2 SYDVKM. Trimming removed 3 bases at V and 0 bases at J, with 9 bases between. This chain's CDR3 is CASSFVQNSNQPQHF. The CDR3 DNA reads as TGTGCCAGCAGTTTTGTGCAGAATAGCAATCAGCCCCAGCATTTT.

This sequence joins TRBV6-1 and TRBJ2-7; TRBD1 is a possible D gene (5 bases). With 3 bases removed from V and 3 bases from J, the gap between germline ends came to 9 bases. Per germline, CDR1 MNHNS and CDR2 SASEGT. The CDR3 covers 13 residues. Here the CDR3 DNA reads TGTGCCAGCAGTGAGCACAGGTTCTACGAGCAGTACTTC. It encodes CASSEHRFYEQYF.

V gene TRBV7-8 combines with J gene TRBJ2-3; TRBD2 agrees at 9 bases. Trimming cost V 1 base and J 1 base; bases outside gene matches: 9. The V gene's germline CDR1 is SGHVS and CDR2 FQNEAQ. The CDR3 totals 18 residues. The CDR3 loop is CASSLGGGRAWGTDTQYF. The CDR3 DNA reads TGTGCCAGCAGCTTAGGCGGCGGGAGGGCCTGGGGCACAGATACGCAGTATTTT. Complete variable domain (other parts from reference TRBV7-8 and TRBJ2-3): GAGVSQSPRYKVAKRGQDVALRCDPISGHVSLFWYQQALGQGPEFLTYFQNEAQLDKSGLPSDRFFAERPEGSVSTLKIQRTQQEDSAVYLCASSLGGGRAWGTDTQYFGPGTRLTVL.

The chain has TRBV7-9 and TRBJ1-5; D unclear. The V end was cut by 1 base, the J end by 2 bases, with 6 bases between. Germline lookup yields CDR1 SEHNR and CDR2 FQNEAQ (reference sequence). The CDR3 runs to 14 residues. In DNA, the CDR3 is TGTGCCAGCAGCTTAGTCGGGGGCAATCAGCCCCAGCATTTT. Protein sequence: CASSLVGGNQPQHF.

V is TRBV28 and J is TRBJ1-5; 7 bases fit TRBD1. The germline V gene encodes CDR1 MDHEN and CDR2 SYDVKM. V was pared by 7 bases and J by 2 bases, with 14 bases of the junction left unmatched. The CDR3 has 17 amino acids. This CDR3 reads CASISGTANDGNQPQHF. The CDR3 nucleotides are TGTGCCAGCATTTCAGGGACAGCAAATGATGGCAATCAGCCCCAGCATTTT.

This chain links TRBV6-2 or TRBV6-3 with TRBJ1-5, with 7 bases identical to TRBD1. The germline V gene encodes CDR1 MNHEY and CDR2 SVGEGT. This CDR3 contains 14 residues. V lost 4 bases and J lost 2; bases outside the gene matches: 2. In DNA, the CDR3 is TGTGCCAGCAGTTCGCAGGGGGGCAATCAGCCCCAGCATTTT. Protein product: CASSSQGGNQPQHF.

The V gene is TRBV5-4, the J gene TRBJ2-2; 8 bases line up with TRBD1. The CDR3 sequence is 16 residues long. Germline V CDR1 and CDR2: SGHNT, YYREEE (reference sequence). J lost 3 bases, V lost 1 base, and 5 bases had no gene match. CDR3 sequence: CASSLQGAVYTGELFF. The CDR3 coding sequence is TGTGCCAGCAGCTTGCAGGGGGCGGTATACACCGGGGAGCTGTTTTTT.

The rearrangement uses TRBV4-1 and TRBJ2-1; the match to TRBD2 covers 13 bases. Germline CDR1 is MGHRA and CDR2 is YSYEKL. The CDR3 is made up of 17 amino acids. Losses at the gene ends were 4 bases for V and 1 base for J; bases not matched to a gene: 4. DNA for the CDR3: TGCGCCAGCAGCCCCAGGACTAGCGGGAGTTCCTACAATGAGCAGTTCTTC. Its translation is CASSPRTSGSSYNEQFF.

J is TRBJ2-7 and V is TRBV6-1, with D unresolved. The CDR3 has 15 residues. Germline-derived CDR1 and CDR2 are MNHNS and SASEGT. Trimming cost V 1 base and J 2 bases, with 12 bases left between them. The CDR3 region is CASSEGPRVTYEQYF. The CDR3 DNA reads as TGTGCCAGCAGTGAAGGCCCACGGGTCACCTACGAGCAGTACTTC.

The gene calls are TRBV29-1 and TRBJ2-2, with 7 bases that match TRBD1. The CDR3 extends over 14 amino acids. Germline V gives CDR1 SQVTM, CDR2 ANQGSEA. V shed 6 bases and J 6 bases; nucleotides not matched to a gene: 10. The CDR3 spells CSVLISGGPGELFF. For the CDR3, the DNA is TGCAGCGTATTGATCTCAGGGGGTCCCGGGGAGCTGTTTTTT.

The rearrangement links TRBV30 to TRBJ2-3, with 11 positions matching TRBD2. The V gene's germline CDR1 is GTSNPN and CDR2 SVGIG (reference sequence). With V trimmed by 3 bases and J by 3 bases, 2 bases remained unmatched. This CDR3 has 14 residues. The CDR3 reads CAWRTSGRTDTQYF. As DNA, the CDR3 is TGTGCCTGGAGAACTAGCGGGAGAACAGATACGCAGTATTTT.